The next 17 T cell receptor beta chains were all read from a single sample in a study of blood T cells in healthy people across ages. Sample-barcoded 5' priming and a J-beta primer mix drove a second PCR of about 6 to 12 cycles. MiXCR was run by TCRdb on the 5' RACE reads, yielding one entry per CDR3 protein. The repertoire consists of fewer than 900,000 distinct CDR3 sequences, with 40% to 45% occurring once and the leading ten covering under 25%. Sequencing was carried out using blood. These receptors came from a woman aged 60-75 years in good health.

The chain employs TRBV20-1 and TRBJ2-5; TRBD2 is a possible D gene (5 bases). CDR1 DFQATT and CDR2 SNEGSKA come from the germline V gene (reference sequence). The CDR3 runs 11 residues. Trimming took off 0 bases at V and 11 bases at J, with 10 bases between the two ends. The CDR3 DNA reads TGCAGTGCTAGAGATACATGGGAGCAGTACTTC. Its protein is CSARDTWEQYF.

This clonotype was seen just once. This chain uses TRBV7-2 with TRBJ2-1, with D perhaps matching TRBD1 (5 bases). Per germline, CDR1 SGHTA and CDR2 FQGNSA. With 5 bases removed from V and 1 base from J, the gap between germline ends came to 15 bases. The CDR3 has 16 residues. The CDR3 DNA sequence: TGTGCCAGCAGCCGCCTGGGGCAGGGATCCTACAATGAGCAGTTCTTC. Translation gives CASSRLGQGSYNEQFF. Supplemented by reference TRBV7-2 and TRBJ2-1, the full variable domain reads GAGVSQSPSNKVTEKGKDVELRCDPISGHTALYWYRQSLGQGLEFLIYFQGNSAPDKSGLPSDRFSAERTGGSVSTLTIQRTQQEDSAVYLCASSRLGQGSYNEQFFGPGTRLTVL.

This clonotype was found many times. V is TRBV7-2 and J is TRBJ2-7; D remains ambiguous. The germline V and J ends were trimmed by 1 base and 3 bases, with 7 bases remaining between them. The germline V gene has CDR1 SGHTA and CDR2 FQGNSA. This CDR3 spans 13 amino acids. In nucleotides, the CDR3 is TGTGCCAGCAGCTTAGGCCGTGACTACGAGCAGTACTTC. The encoded protein is CASSLGRDYEQYF.

The CDR3 DNA reads as TGTGCCAGCAGCGTAGGGGGACAGGGCCACGACGAGCAGTACTTC. Its protein product is CASSVGGQGHDEQYF. V gene TRBV9 combines with J gene TRBJ2-5, with 9 bases that match TRBD1. The DNA end favors TRBJ2-7, so the J call may be wrong. The CDR3 extends over 15 amino acids. Germline CDR1 and CDR2: SGDLS and YYNGEE.

In DNA, the CDR3 is TGTGCCTGGCCCCAGGTCACCGGGGAGCTGTTTTTT. Translation gives CAWPQVTGELFF. The V and J genes are TRBV30 and TRBJ2-2; D is ambiguous. Germline V lookup: CDR1 GTSNPN, CDR2 SVGIG (reference sequence). V was pared by 5 bases and J by 4 bases, with 8 bases between. The CDR3 contains 12 residues.

This sequence joins TRBV7-3 and TRBJ1-2; 9 nucleotides agree with TRBD1. Germline CDR1 SGHTA, CDR2 FQGTGA. V was clipped by 5 bases and J by 8 bases; unmatched bases: 15. CDR3 length equals 16 residues. The CDR3 nucleotides read TGTGCCAGCAGCCGAATTCCGGGACAGGGCTCGGGGGGCTACACCTTC. As protein: CASSRIPGQGSGGYTF. The full variable domain, with the rest looked up from reference TRBV7-3 and TRBJ1-2, is GAGVSQTPSNKVTEKGKYVELRCDPISGHTALYWYRQSLGQGPEFLIYFQGTGAADDSGLPNDRFFAVRPEGSVSTLKIQRTERGDSAVYLCASSRIPGQGSGGYTFGSGTRLTVV.

The chain combines TRBV20-1 with TRBJ2-7, with a tentative D call TRBD2 (6 bases). V lost 4 bases to trimming and J lost 3 bases, with 28 bases between them. Per the germline V gene, CDR1 is DFQATT and CDR2 is SNEGSKA (reference sequence). This CDR3 is 18 amino acids long. The CDR3 nucleotides read TGCAGTGCTAAGAGATTCGACTCGGGACTTAATATGGGCTACGAGCAGTACTTC. It encodes CSAKRFDSGLNMGYEQYF.

This sequence joins TRBV3-1 and TRBJ2-5, with 7 bases aligning to TRBD2. The CDR3 runs 15 residues. With 4 bases clipped from V and 4 bases from J, the junction kept 9 bases outside the gene matches. Per germline, CDR1 LGHDT and CDR2 YNNKEL (reference sequence). The CDR3 DNA sequence: TGTGCCAGCAGCCCCCTCCTCGCTAGCGGAGAGACCCAGTACTTC. It is translated as CASSPLLASGETQYF.

The chain uses TRBV20-1 and TRBJ2-5, with 7 bases lining up with TRBD2. The CDR3 totals 12 residues. The germline CDR1 and CDR2 sequences are DFQATT and SNEGSKA (reference sequence). V lost 6 bases and J lost 5; bases outside the gene matches: 6. The chain's CDR3 is CSAPKGGETQYF. The CDR3 DNA reads TGCAGTGCCCCGAAGGGAGGGGAGACCCAGTACTTC.

CDR3 sequence reads: CASSFSGGPFTEQYF. The CDR3 nucleotides are TGTGCCAGCAGCTTTAGCGGGGGGCCTTTCACCGAGCAGTACTTC. V is TRBV7-9 and J is TRBJ2-5; 10 bases map to TRBD2. The end of the DNA fits TRBJ2-7 better, so the J call may be wrong. Looked up from germline, CDR1 is SEHNR and CDR2 is FQNEAQ (reference sequence). The CDR3 is 15 amino acids.

The gene calls are TRBV3-1 and TRBJ2-1; 10 bases are shared with TRBD2. Germline lookup yields CDR1 LGHDT and CDR2 YNNKEL (reference sequence). V trimming: 5 bases; J trimming: 5 bases; junction bases outside the gene matches: 3. This CDR3 is built from 14 residues. Here the CDR3 reads CASSNLAGDNEQFF. The CDR3 nucleotides are TGTGCCAGCAGCAATCTAGCGGGGGACAATGAGCAGTTCTTC.

The sample holds many counts of this clonotype. The gene calls are TRBV12-3 or TRBV12-4 and TRBJ2-7; D is uncertain. Trimming pared 6 bases from V and 4 bases from J, leaving 10 bases between. The CDR3 runs to 12 residues. Here the CDR3 DNA reads TGTGCCAGCAGCCTAGGGCTATACGAGCAGTACTTC. Residues: CASSLGLYEQYF.

This chain uses TRBV7-2 with TRBJ2-4, with D uncertain. The J call is uncertain, as TRBJ2-7 better fits the DNA end. The CDR3 sequence is 15 residues long. Looked up from germline, CDR1 is SGHTA and CDR2 is FQGNSA. The CDR3 DNA is TGTGCCAGCAGCTTAGGGGTAGGACGTATCTACGAGCAGTACTTC. Translated, it gives CASSLGVGRIYEQYF.

This clonotype was seen only a few times. This rearrangement joins TRBV4-1 to TRBJ2-5, with 10 bases that match TRBD2. V lost 0 bases to trimming and J lost 4 bases; unmatched junction nucleotides: 14. CDR3 length: 19 amino acids. Germline V gives CDR1 MGHRA, CDR2 YSYEKL. CDR3 DNA: TGCGCCAGCAGCCAAGACCGGGGATCTAGCGGGGGCCCTCTAGAGACCCAGTACTTC. Protein sequence: CASSQDRGSSGGPLETQYF.

This clonotype was counted at least ten times. V gene TRBV4-3 combines with J gene TRBJ2-7; 8 bases agree with TRBD1. The germline V gene has CDR1 LGHNA and CDR2 YSLEER. The CDR3 covers 15 residues. V dropped 6 bases and J dropped 6; count of bases not matched to a gene: 13. CDR3: CASRPDPDREAEQYF. CDR3 sequence (DNA): TGCGCCAGCAGACCCGACCCGGACAGGGAGGCCGAGCAGTACTTC.

This clonotype occurred a few times. This CDR3 reads CSVETMDLDRLNTEAFF. CDR3 DNA: TGCAGCGTTGAGACGATGGACTTAGACAGGCTTAACACTGAAGCTTTCTTT. The chain recombines TRBV29-1 with TRBJ1-1; D possibly corresponds to TRBD1 (6 bases). CDR1 and CDR2 (germline): SQVTM, ANQGSEA. The V and J ends lost 3 bases and 2 bases respectively, with 22 bases between them. The CDR3 sequence is 17 residues long.

The CDR3: CASSPPHRVNTGELFF. The CDR3, as DNA: TGTGCCAGCTCACCACCGCACAGGGTGAACACCGGGGAGCTGTTTTTT. This chain connects TRBV18 to TRBJ2-2, with a weak D call TRBD1 (6 bases). V dropped 0 bases and J dropped 1 base, with 9 bases sitting between them. The CDR3 has 16 amino acids. Germline V gene data show CDR1 as KGHSH and CDR2 as LQKENI.